This T cell receptor beta chain comes out of a study of T cell responses to AZD1222 COVID-19 vaccine. The V gene's germline CDR1 is SGDLS and CDR2 YYNGEE. The CDR3 totals 15 residues. Trimming at V came to 4 bases and at J to 7 bases, leaving 11 bases not matched to a gene. Whole-study results and caveats: The sample set comprised mostly white British donors with more females, and clonal diversity was possibly underestimated.

Method: immunoSEQ multiplex PCR; TCRdb's copy keeps in-frame clones and lacks some. The data hold roughly 70,000 clones, with 88% observed a single time. As to this clone: The antigen is not known.

Sequenced here: peripheral blood, sampled 28 days after the second dose of the MenACWY control vaccine. The chain links TRBV9 to TRBJ1-2; 9 nucleotides line up with TRBD1. The sequence was collected from an adult who received the MenACWY meningococcal vaccine as a control. CDR3 sequence: CASSSLTGGGGGYTF. The CDR3 nucleotides are TGTGCCAGCAGCTCCCTCACAGGGGGCGGAGGTGGCTACACCTTC.